This T cell receptor (beta chain) was identified during a study of blood T cell repertoires in COVID-19. This clone showed up just once. CDR1 is SGHVS, CDR2 FQNEAQ, per germline. Trimming removed 3 bases from V and 2 bases from J; junction bases left unmatched: 3. This CDR3 has 14 residues. Authors' methods: Amplifying reference gene primers gave estimates of nucleated cell counts. Here immunoSEQ multiplex PCR was the method, and the copy in TCRdb shows in-frame clones only, minus some. Clonal size and the V and J genes are those of that table, whereas D and trimming came from the DNA. The profile shows about 370,000 clones, around 87% of them singletons. The age range of participants was about 18 to 100 years, with residence in fewer than 25 US areas.

V and J are TRBV7-8 and TRBJ2-5, with 7 bases aligning to TRBD1. The source of this sequence is a young man who had recovered from COVID-19. The sequenced material came from PBMCs or T cells enriched from blood (not recorded which). The CDR3 DNA follows: TGTGCCAGCAGCTTGAGGACAGGACAAGAGACCCAGTACTTC. Amino acids: CASSLRTGQETQYF.